This T cell receptor beta chain is drawn from a study of blood T cell repertoires in COVID-19. Looking at the study overall: The cDNA or gDNA used as material had been derived from T cells, B-cell-depleted T cells, or PBMCs.

In the source study's methods: Amplification with reference gene primers provided the estimates of nucleated cell counts. The assay was immunoSEQ multiplex PCR, and TCRdb's table has in-frame clones only and misses some. The D gene and trimming were derived from the DNA, and the V and J assignments and clone size from that table. Altogether 30,000 to 35,000 clones are present, approximately 93% being singletons, with the ten largest covering roughly 5.2%. This clone has just one count. Germline CDR1 and CDR2: SGHNT and YYREEE (reference sequence). The junction had 5 bases not matched to a gene; V was cut back by 3 bases and J by 4 bases. The CDR3 consists of 14 residues.

The source of this sequence is a human donor in a cohort sampled during active COVID-19. The sequencing input was peripheral blood. The genes are TRBV5-4 and TRBJ1-2, with TRBD1 matching over 8 bases. The DNA of the CDR3 is TGTGCCAGCAGCTCGATTGACAGGGGCTATGGCTACACCTTC. Translation gives CASSSIDRGYGYTF.